Shown below are 29 T cell receptor beta chains from a single sample sequenced in a study of blood T cell repertoires in COVID-19. Produced via immunoSEQ multiplex PCR; TCRdb's table is partial and in-frame only. The sample lists around 130,000 clones, around 86% seen once, with approximately 20% in the top ten. Sequences were obtained from peripheral blood. These receptor sequences come from a woman aged 50 to 65 who had recovered from COVID-19.

The chain employs TRBV15 and TRBJ2-1; D ambiguous. V lost 0 bases and J 3 bases, leaving 9 bases between the germline ends. CDR3 length: 15 amino acids. Germline loops: CDR1 LNHNV, CDR2 YYDKDF (reference sequence). This chain's CDR3 is CATSRDFGSYNEQFF. The CDR3, as DNA: TGTGCCACCAGCAGAGATTTTGGTAGCTACAATGAGCAGTTCTTC. The whole variable domain, filled in from reference TRBV15 and TRBJ2-1, reads DAMVIQNPRYQVTQFGKPVTLSCSQTLNHNVMYWYQQKSSQAPKLLFHYYDKDFNNEADTPDNFQSRRPNTSFCFLDIRSPGLGDTAMYLCATSRDFGSYNEQFFGPGTRLTVL.

The V gene is TRBV20-1, the J gene TRBJ2-1, with TRBD2 as a possible D gene (6 bases). CDR1 is DFQATT, CDR2 SNEGSKA, per germline (reference sequence). The CDR3 spans 17 residues. V was shortened by 3 bases and J by 4 bases, with 22 bases between the two germline ends. CDR3 DNA: TGCAGTGCTAGTGTACTCCGCTCGGCGGGATGGTACAATGAGCAGTTCTTC. It is translated as CSASVLRSAGWYNEQFF.

This chain links TRBV15 with TRBJ2-1, with a weak D call TRBD1 (5 bases). The CDR3 extends over 13 amino acids. Trimming cost V 2 bases and J 8 bases, with 10 bases left between them. The germline V gene encodes CDR1 LNHNV and CDR2 YYDKDF (reference sequence). The CDR3 spells CATSRQGRDEQFF. CDR3 sequence (DNA): TGTGCCACCAGCAGACAGGGTAGGGATGAGCAGTTCTTC.

The rearrangement uses TRBV19 and TRBJ1-2; TRBD1 agrees at 7 bases. The germline V gene encodes CDR1 LNHDA and CDR2 SQIVND (reference sequence). V dropped 7 bases and J dropped 2; count of bases not matched to a gene: 10. There are 15 residues in the CDR3. In DNA, the CDR3 is TGTGCCAGTAACGGACAGGAAAGTATGAACTATGGCTACACCTTC. Its translation is CASNGQESMNYGYTF.

This sequence joins TRBV6-5 and TRBJ1-2, with 7 bases fitting TRBD1. Trimming at V came to 6 bases and at J to 3 bases, leaving 10 bases not matched to a gene. The CDR3 has 15 amino acids. Germline lookup yields CDR1 MNHEY and CDR2 SVGAGI. CDR3 nucleotides: TGTGCCAGCAGCCCCGGACAGGCGTTCGACTATGGCTACACCTTC. It specifies CASSPGQAFDYGYTF.

The gene calls are TRBV6-5 and TRBJ2-3; a possible D gene is TRBD1 (6 bases). Per the germline V gene, CDR1 is MNHEY and CDR2 is SVGAGI. The CDR3 loop spans 15 amino acids. Trimming took 9 bases from V and 2 from J, leaving 18 bases between them. The CDR3 reads CASIRTADPTDTQYF. The CDR3 DNA is TGTGCCAGTATCAGGACAGCTGACCCCACAGATACGCAGTATTTT.

This rearrangement joins TRBV6-5 to TRBJ2-7; 7 positions match TRBD1. CDR3 length equals 13 residues. The J segment lost 1 base and the V segment lost 9 bases, leaving 6 bases of the junction unmatched. Germline V CDR1 and CDR2: MNHEY, SVGAGI. The CDR3 DNA follows: TGTGCCAGTACATTGGGACAGTCCTACGAGCAGTACTTC. Residues: CASTLGQSYEQYF.

The genes are TRBV24-1 and TRBJ1-2; 8 bases match TRBD1. Trimming at V came to 9 bases and at J to 4 bases, leaving 9 bases not matched to a gene. The CDR3 runs 14 residues. Looked up from germline, CDR1 is KGHDR and CDR2 is SFDVKD. For the CDR3, the DNA is TGTGCCACCGGACGGACAGGGCTGTTCTATGGCTACACCTTC. It yields the protein CATGRTGLFYGYTF.

The V call is TRBV29-1, the J call TRBJ1-2; 11 bases map to TRBD1. From germline, CDR1 is SQVTM and CDR2 ANQGSEA. Germline trimming cut 5 bases from V and 8 bases from J; bases unmatched to any gene: 1. This CDR3 is built from 11 residues. The CDR3 sequence is CSVRTGGGYTF. The CDR3, as DNA: TGCAGCGTTCGGACAGGGGGCGGCTACACCTTC.

V gene TRBV4-1 combines with J gene TRBJ2-1, with a tentative D call TRBD2 (6 bases). Per the germline V gene, CDR1 is MGHRA and CDR2 is YSYEKL. There are 13 residues in the CDR3. The V end was cut by 5 bases, the J end by 8 bases, with 13 bases between. The CDR3 DNA sequence: TGCGCCAGCAGCTCCCAAGCGGGTTATGAGCAGTTCTTC. This encodes CASSSQAGYEQFF.

The CDR3 sequence: CASSLWDSSLETQYF. The CDR3 DNA reads as TGTGCCAGCAGTTTATGGGACAGTAGTTTGGAGACCCAGTACTTC. This chain links TRBV28 with TRBJ2-5; the D gene is possibly TRBD1 (6 bases). The CDR3 length is 15 residues. The V and J ends lost 0 bases and 5 bases respectively, with 13 bases between them. From germline, CDR1 is MDHEN and CDR2 SYDVKM.

This clone was counted only a few times. The chain uses TRBV24-1 and TRBJ1-2; 8 bases fit TRBD1. This CDR3 is built from 14 residues. The germline CDR1 and CDR2 sequences are KGHDR and SFDVKD. V dropped 4 bases and J dropped 8; count of bases not matched to a gene: 8. The CDR3 protein is CATSDPRQGSGYTF. For the CDR3, the DNA is TGTGCCACCAGTGACCCCAGACAGGGGTCGGGCTACACCTTC.

This chain links TRBV13 with TRBJ2-1; 7 bases are a match to TRBD1. Germline V gene lookup returns CDR1 PRHDT and CDR2 FYEKMQ (reference sequence). This CDR3 is 14 amino acids long. V lost 5 bases to trimming and J lost 5 bases; unmatched junction nucleotides: 6. Here the CDR3 reads CASSQDRRHNEQFF. CDR3 in DNA: TGTGCCAGCAGCCAGGACAGGCGGCACAATGAGCAGTTCTTC.

The gene calls are TRBV5-4 and TRBJ2-2; no firm D call. V lost 0 bases to trimming and J lost 2 bases, with 11 bases between them. The length of the CDR3 is 16 residues. Per germline, CDR1 SGHNT and CDR2 YYREEE (reference sequence). The chain's CDR3 is CASSLDTGRNTGELFF. For the CDR3, the DNA is TGTGCCAGCAGCTTGGACACGGGTCGAAACACCGGGGAGCTGTTTTTT. The full variable domain, completed using reference TRBV5-4 and TRBJ2-2, is ETGVTQSPTHLIKTRGQQVTLRCSSQSGHNTVSWYQQALGQGPQFIFQYYREEENGRGNFPPRFSGLQFPNYSSELNVNALELDDSALYLCASSLDTGRNTGELFFGEGSRLTVL.

This clone was picked up one time. The chain combines TRBV28 with TRBJ2-7; no clear D. The germline V gene has CDR1 MDHEN and CDR2 SYDVKM. Trimming cost V 7 bases and J 5 bases, with 12 bases left between them. The CDR3 totals 12 residues. CDR3 region: CASTDQVNEQYF. CDR3 bases: TGTGCCAGCACCGACCAGGTGAACGAGCAGTACTTC.

The V and J genes are TRBV30 and TRBJ2-2; possible D gene TRBD1, 5 bases. CDR3 length: 16 residues. Trimming removed 0 bases at V and 5 bases at J, with 16 bases between. Germline CDR1 and CDR2: GTSNPN and SVGIG (reference sequence). In DNA form, the CDR3 reads TGTGCCTGGAGTGTATTTGGCAGGGTGAGAACCGGGGAGCTGTTTTTT. Its translation: CAWSVFGRVRTGELFF.

This clone was seen just once. The DNA for the CDR3 is TGTGCCAGCAGTGAATTGACAGGGGGTACTGAAGCTTTCTTT. Translation gives CASSELTGGTEAFF. The V and J genes are TRBV2 and TRBJ1-1; TRBD1 agrees at 9 bases. Germline V CDR1 and CDR2: SNHLY, FYNNEI. J was trimmed by 5 bases and V by 2 bases; bases with no gene match: 3. The CDR3 loop spans 14 amino acids.

J is TRBJ1-1 and V is TRBV7-3; D might be TRBD1 (6 bases). Trimming took 2 bases from V and 5 from J, leaving 9 bases between them. The CDR3 has 13 amino acids. Germline V gives CDR1 SGHTA, CDR2 FQGTGA. The CDR3 spells CASSLGGATEAFF. The CDR3 DNA sequence: TGTGCCAGCAGCTTAGGGGGGGCGACTGAAGCTTTCTTT.

This clone was counted once. The chain combines TRBV6-5 with TRBJ2-3; D is perhaps TRBD2 (5 bases). Germline V gives CDR1 MNHEY, CDR2 SVGAGI. The germline V and J ends were trimmed by 5 bases and 0 bases, with 9 bases remaining between them. The CDR3 is 14 amino acids. The CDR3 DNA follows: TGTGCCAGCAGTCTGAGGGTGAGCACAGATACGCAGTATTTT. Translated, it gives CASSLRVSTDTQYF.

V gene TRBV5-1 combines with J gene TRBJ2-5, with 11 bases aligning to TRBD2. Germline V CDR1 and CDR2: SGHRS, YFSETQ. Trimming removed 4 bases from V and 5 bases from J; junction bases left unmatched: 4. CDR3 length: 14 residues. The CDR3 region is CASSPGTSGETQYF. The CDR3 DNA reads TGCGCCAGCAGCCCCGGGACTAGCGGCGAGACCCAGTACTTC.

The chain employs TRBV6-6 and TRBJ2-7, with TRBD2 matching 9 bases. The germline V gene has CDR1 MNHNY and CDR2 SVGAGI (reference sequence). J lost 2 bases, V lost 2 bases, and 7 bases had no gene match. The CDR3 length is 16 residues. Here the CDR3 reads CASSYRPSGGTYEQYF. The DNA for the CDR3 is TGTGCCAGCAGTTACCGCCCCAGCGGGGGGACCTACGAGCAGTACTTC.

The chain is built from TRBV4-1 and TRBJ2-3; 8 bases line up with TRBD2. The germline V gene encodes CDR1 MGHRA and CDR2 YSYEKL. The CDR3 spans 14 residues. V dropped 6 bases and J dropped 2; count of bases not matched to a gene: 4. The CDR3 here is CASSGRGATDTQYF. CDR3 DNA sequence: TGCGCCAGCAGTGGGCGGGGGGCCACAGATACGCAGTATTTT.

This rearrangement joins TRBV3-1 (or the pseudogene TRBV3-2) to TRBJ2-2; possible D gene TRBD1, 6 bases. Germline CDR1 reads LGHDT; CDR2 reads YNNKEL (reference sequence). The V end was cut by 3 bases, the J end by 2 bases, with 13 bases between. CDR3 length: 16 residues. CDR3 region: CASSHYGQSNTGELFF. CDR3 bases: TGTGCCAGCAGCCACTACGGACAGAGTAACACCGGGGAGCTGTTTTTT.

The chain carries TRBV5-1 and TRBJ2-2, with 9 bases matching TRBD2. CDR1 SGHRS and CDR2 YFSETQ come from the germline V gene. CDR3 length: 17 amino acids. The trim removed 6 bases at V and 2 bases at J, leaving 11 bases unmatched. CDR3 coding DNA: TGCGCCAGCAAGTGGGTAGCGGGGGCCATTAACACCGGGGAGCTGTTTTTT. Its protein is CASKWVAGAINTGELFF. Combining the CDR3 with reference TRBV5-1 and TRBJ2-2 gives the whole variable domain KAGVTQTPRYLIKTRGQQVTLSCSPISGHRSVSWYQQTPGQGLQFLFEYFSETQRNKGNFPGRFSGRQFSNSRSEMNVSTLELGDSALYLCASKWVAGAINTGELFFGEGSRLTVL.

This clone was observed a single time. The chain links TRBV12-5 to TRBJ2-2; TRBD2 agrees at 9 bases. This CDR3 has 17 amino acids. Trimming cost V 0 bases and J 7 bases; bases outside gene matches: 9. CDR1 is LGHNT and CDR2 is FRNRAP in the germline V gene. CDR3 bases: TGTGCTAGTGGTTTGGTCGGAGGCGGGGGGGACCACGGGGAGCTGTTTTTT. Translation: CASGLVGGGGDHGELFF. The full variable domain, in which reference TRBV12-5 and TRBJ2-2 provide the parts outside the CDR3, is DARVTQTPRHKVTEMGQEVTMRCQPILGHNTVFWYRQTMMQGLELLAYFRNRAPLDDSGMPKDRFSAEMPDATLATLKIQPSEPRDSAVYFCASGLVGGGGDHGELFFGEGSRLTVL.

The chain is built from TRBV7-9 and TRBJ1-1, with D perhaps TRBD1 (5 bases). Germline CDR1 SEHNR, CDR2 FQNEAQ (reference sequence). The V and J ends lost 5 bases and 0 bases respectively, with 10 bases between them. The CDR3 loop spans 14 amino acids. DNA of the CDR3: TGTGCCAGCAGCCCGCCAGGGCTGAACACTGAAGCTTTCTTT. Its protein product is CASSPPGLNTEAFF.

The V call is TRBV2, the J call TRBJ1-4; D uncertain. The V gene's germline CDR1 is SNHLY and CDR2 FYNNEI. The CDR3 is 15 residues long. Between the trimmed V and J ends, which lost 1 base and 12 bases, there was a span of 18 bases. In DNA, the CDR3 is TGTGCCAGCAGTGAAGGTCGAGGGTCTTGGGCCGAACTGTTTTTT. This translates into CASSEGRGSWAELFF.

The V call is TRBV9, the J call TRBJ2-3; D unclear. Trimming cost V 2 bases and J 2 bases, with 9 bases left between them. This CDR3 comprises 14 residues. The germline V gene encodes CDR1 SGDLS and CDR2 YYNGEE. This CDR3 reads CASSVSGLTDTQYF. The DNA of the CDR3 is TGTGCCAGCAGCGTCTCGGGTCTCACAGATACGCAGTATTTT.

The table lists this clone with many counts. This chain links TRBV11-2 with TRBJ1-4; D remains ambiguous. The CDR3 covers 11 residues. Germline V gives CDR1 SGHAT, CDR2 FQNNGV. V lost 5 bases to trimming and J lost 10 bases, with 8 bases between them. The DNA for the CDR3 is TGTGCCAGCAGCCTACGGGGAAAACTGTTTTTT. This sequence encodes CASSLRGKLFF.